Sequencing of this T cell receptor beta chain was carried out in a study of T-cell memory formation after mild COVID-19. In the study overall: Clustering of TCRs was largely donor specific.

This clonotype occurred a few times. Per germline, CDR1 MNHNY and CDR2 SVGAGI (reference sequence). Between the trimmed V and J ends, which lost 3 bases and 3 bases, there was a span of 11 bases. The CDR3 spans 15 residues. A single record per CDR3 protein comes from TCRdb applying MiXCR to the 5' RACE reads. The sample has 35,000 to 45,000 distinct CDR3 sequences; around 6.1% are singletons. The chain has TRBV6-6 and TRBJ2-2; the D gene could be TRBD1 or TRBD2 (5 bases each). The TCR was taken from an adult who had mild COVID-19 (a few samples of this study predate the infection). Cell type and time point are not known. The material sequenced was PBMCs or a T cell subset sorted from them (not recorded which). The CDR3 DNA is TGTGCCAGCAGTTATCCGAGGGGATACACCGGGGAGCTGTTTTTT. Translated, it gives CASSYPRGYTGELFF.